This T cell receptor (beta chain) emerged from a study of shared clonotypes between healthy human individuals. In the study overall: The people who gave samples were a couple of women and a few men aged 18 to 49. Study conclusions and caveats: Owing to a small donor count, the genetic and exposure-history diversity represented was limited. Clonotypes which were not shared had lower generation probabilities than clonotypes that all four donors shared.

This clone was observed a single time. Its specificity is not known. This was a deep-level run. TCRdb's copy holds only in-frame clones and misses some; the assay was immunoSEQ multiplex PCR. This repertoire shows 2 million to 2.5 million clones, 90% to 95% found once; its top ten account for about 0.39%. The CDR3 totals 12 residues. CDR1 is SQVTM and CDR2 is ANQGSEA in the germline V gene. V lost 7 bases and J lost 5, with 12 bases in between. Material: naive CD4+ T cells from PBMCs. Subset given: CD45RA+ positively selected. The clonotype was recovered from a man between 18 and 29 years old in good health. Some clones in this sample may be carry-over from other donors' samples. This sequence joins TRBV29-1 and TRBJ2-4, with D perhaps TRBD2 (5 bases). CDR3 loop: CSARAVQNIQYF. CDR3 bases: TGCAGCGCGCGGGCAGTCCAAAACATTCAGTACTTC.